Below are 26 T cell receptor beta chains sequenced from a single sample in a study of Ad26.COV2.S vaccination and SARS-CoV-2 variants. Sample treatment: 19 received Ad26.COV2.S at low or high dose, single or two shots; about 5 received placebo; per-sample allocation not given. The samples were gathered on day 63 after the first injection of vaccine or placebo. Clones were sequenced by immunoSEQ multiplex PCR, and TCRdb holds only the in-frame ones, with some missing. The sample lists about 460,000 clones, about nine tenths occurring once. The input for sequencing was peripheral blood, taken in a trial of Ad26.COV2.S vaccine versus placebo. These receptors all come from a person aged 18 to 65 who received the Ad26.COV2.S COVID-19 vaccine or a placebo.

V and J are TRBV14 and TRBJ1-2; D perhaps matches TRBD1 (6 bases). The germline V gene encodes CDR1 SGHDN and CDR2 FVKESK. This CDR3 spans 13 amino acids. The ends were cut back, 5 bases at V and 5 bases at J, with 12 bases in the middle. The CDR3 sequence is CASSEYREYGYTF. The CDR3 DNA reads TGTGCCAGCAGCGAATACAGGGAGTATGGCTACACCTTC.

This clone showed up just once. The V call is TRBV27, the J call TRBJ1-4, with 9 bases identical to TRBD1. The CDR3 consists of 14 residues. CDR1 is MNHEY and CDR2 is SMNVEV in the germline V gene (reference sequence). V lost 5 bases to trimming and J lost 8 bases; unmatched junction nucleotides: 6. The CDR3, as DNA: TGTGCCAGCAGTGGGACAGGGAGATTCGAAAAACTGTTTTTT. Protein product: CASSGTGRFEKLFF.

The chain joins TRBV28 to TRBJ1-1; no clear D gene. V was clipped by 1 base and J by 7 bases, with 10 bases between them. Per germline, CDR1 MDHEN and CDR2 SYDVKM. The CDR3 is 13 residues long. As DNA, the CDR3 is TGTGCCAGCAGTTTATTGGCAGGACTTGAAGCTTTCTTT. The encoded protein is CASSLLAGLEAFF.

The chain links TRBV7-9 to TRBJ1-5; 7 bases map to TRBD1. The CDR3 runs 17 residues. The J segment lost 6 bases and the V segment lost 5 bases, leaving 16 bases of the junction unmatched. Germline CDR1 SEHNR, CDR2 FQNEAQ (reference sequence). The CDR3 DNA sequence: TGTGCCAGCAGCCCCGGACAGGAAGGAACGGGATCTCAGCCCCAGCATTTT. This encodes CASSPGQEGTGSQPQHF.

V gene TRBV10-3 combines with J gene TRBJ1-1; the match to TRBD1 covers 9 bases. The germline V gene has CDR1 ENHRY and CDR2 SYGVKD. This CDR3 spans 16 amino acids. J gave up 4 bases and V 6 bases, and 12 bases lay outside the gene matches. The CDR3 region is CAISPNPGQGSTEAFF. CDR3 coding DNA: TGTGCCATCAGCCCAAATCCGGGACAGGGATCCACTGAAGCTTTCTTT.

The J gene is TRBJ2-3, the V gene TRBV6-5; no definite D call. Per germline, CDR1 MNHEY and CDR2 SVGAGI. Trimming removed 6 bases at V and 5 bases at J, with 12 bases between. The length of the CDR3 is 13 residues. The CDR3 is CASSRLVGDTQYF. The CDR3 DNA reads as TGTGCCAGCAGCCGCCTCGTGGGAGATACGCAGTATTTT.

The J gene is TRBJ1-3, the V gene TRBV7-9, with no clear D. With 1 base removed from V and 4 bases from J, the gap between germline ends came to 23 bases. Germline assignment: CDR1 SEHNR and CDR2 FQNEAQ (reference sequence). This CDR3 comprises 19 residues. The DNA for the CDR3 is TGTGCCAGCAGCTTAGGTCCTAACTTCGGGAAACTTCCGGGAAACACCATATATTTT. Encoded protein: CASSLGPNFGKLPGNTIYF. Drawing the rest from reference TRBV7-9 and TRBJ1-3, the complete variable domain is DTGVSQNPRHKITKRGQNVTFRCDPISEHNRLYWYRQTLGQGPEFLTYFQNEAQLEKSRLLSDRFSAERPKGSFSTLEIQRTEQGDSAMYLCASSLGPNFGKLPGNTIYFGEGSWLTVV.

This rearrangement joins TRBV27 to TRBJ2-1, with D uncertain. Trimming cost V 2 bases and J 8 bases, with 7 bases left between them. This CDR3 has 12 residues. Germline V CDR1 and CDR2: MNHEY, SMNVEV (reference sequence). The CDR3 DNA reads TGTGCCAGCAGTTTAATCGGCGATGAGCAGTTCTTC. Protein product: CASSLIGDEQFF.

The rearrangement uses TRBV18 and TRBJ1-1, with 8 bases fitting TRBD1. The CDR3 covers 13 residues. Trimming removed 6 bases from V and 4 bases from J; junction bases left unmatched: 4. CDR1 and CDR2 (germline): KGHSH, LQKENI. CDR3 DNA: TGTGCCAGCTCCGGACAGGGTGGCACTGAAGCTTTCTTT. This codes for CASSGQGGTEAFF.

This clone showed up just a few times. This chain joins TRBV7-9 and TRBJ1-2; possible D gene TRBD1, 6 bases. The CDR3 is 15 residues long. Per the germline V gene, CDR1 is SEHNR and CDR2 is FQNEAQ (reference sequence). The germline V and J ends were trimmed by 3 bases and 4 bases, with 15 bases remaining between them. CDR3 nucleotides: TGTGCCAGCAGCTTTACAGGGAAAGCTCTCTATGGCTACACCTTC. Its protein product is CASSFTGKALYGYTF.

This clone has only one observation. CDR3 sequence (DNA): TGTGCCAGCAGCCTGACAGCCCTCTATGGCTACACCTTC. It codes for CASSLTALYGYTF. V gene TRBV7-9 combines with J gene TRBJ1-2; the D gene is possibly TRBD1 (5 bases). CDR3 length equals 13 residues. Germline loops: CDR1 SEHNR, CDR2 FQNEAQ (reference sequence). Trimming took off 5 bases at V and 4 bases at J, with 11 bases between the two ends.

CDR3 region: CAISDSGRGETQYF. For the CDR3, the DNA is TGTGCCATCAGTGATTCGGGGAGAGGTGAGACCCAGTACTTC. This chain uses TRBV10-3 with TRBJ2-5, with D tentatively TRBD2 (5 bases). Germline V lookup: CDR1 ENHRY, CDR2 SYGVKD. Trimming took off 3 bases at V and 5 bases at J, with 13 bases between the two ends. The CDR3 spans 14 residues.

V and J are TRBV2 and TRBJ1-1; 10 positions agree with TRBD1. The CDR3 loop spans 12 amino acids. Germline CDR1 and CDR2: SNHLY and FYNNEI. With V trimmed by 7 bases and J by 7 bases, 3 bases remained unmatched. CDR3 sequence: CASKGQGSEAFF. For the CDR3, the DNA is TGTGCCAGCAAGGGACAGGGGAGTGAAGCTTTCTTT. The full variable domain, in which reference TRBV2 and TRBJ1-1 provide the parts outside the CDR3, is EPEVTQTPSHQVTQMGQEVILRCVPISNHLYFYWYRQILGQKVEFLVSFYNNEISEKSEIFDDQFSVERPDGSNFTLKIRSTKLEDSAMYFCASKGQGSEAFFGQGTRLTVV.

This clone has only one observation. V gene TRBV11-2 combines with J gene TRBJ1-1, with 9 nucleotides matching TRBD1. The V and J ends lost 1 base and 1 base, in that order; junction bases with no gene match: 7. This CDR3 comprises 17 residues. In germline, CDR1 is SGHAT, CDR2 FQNNGV. This CDR3 reads CASSLGTGGLSNTEAFF. The DNA of the CDR3 is TGTGCCAGCAGCTTAGGAACAGGGGGCTTATCGAACACTGAAGCTTTCTTT. Filled out from reference TRBV11-2 and TRBJ1-1, the complete variable domain reads EAGVAQSPRYKIIEKRQSVAFWCNPISGHATLYWYQQILGQGPKLLIQFQNNGVVDDSQLPKDRFSAERLKGVDSTLKIQPAKLEDSAVYLCASSLGTGGLSNTEAFFGQGTRLTVV.

The V gene is TRBV13, the J gene TRBJ2-7; TRBD1 matches 10 bases. The V and J ends lost 5 bases and 11 bases, in that order; junction bases with no gene match: 18. Germline-derived CDR1 and CDR2 are PRHDT and FYEKMQ (reference sequence). The CDR3 is made up of 16 amino acids. The CDR3 DNA reads TGTGCCAGCAGCCCTGGACGGCTGACAGGGGGCGCCACTAAGTACTTC. Translation: CASSPGRLTGGATKYF.

This sequence joins TRBV7-2 and TRBJ2-3, with D uncertain. V was shortened by 3 bases and J by 5 bases, with 9 bases between the two germline ends. The CDR3 length is 13 residues. The germline V gene has CDR1 SGHTA and CDR2 FQGNSA. The CDR3 bases are TGTGCCAGCAGCTTCCAAGCAGGAGATACGCAGTATTTT. Translated: CASSFQAGDTQYF.

This clone was seen once. The chain is built from TRBV2 and TRBJ1-2, with unresolved D. This CDR3 spans 12 amino acids. V shed 5 bases and J shed 7 bases, with 11 bases lying between them. The germline V gene encodes CDR1 SNHLY and CDR2 FYNNEI. This CDR3 is CASSLRVLGYTF. CDR3 in DNA: TGTGCCAGCAGTCTAAGGGTGCTTGGCTACACCTTC.

The gene calls are TRBV19 and TRBJ1-1; tentatively, D is TRBD1 (5 bases). The CDR3 is 15 residues long. The V end was cut by 8 bases, the J end by 6 bases, with 22 bases between. The V gene's germline CDR1 is LNHDA and CDR2 SQIVND (reference sequence). The CDR3 bases are TGTGCCAGTCAAAGGGGCACCGCGTTTGTGGCTGAAGCTTTCTTT. It codes for CASQRGTAFVAEAFF.

The chain combines TRBV6-5 with TRBJ1-3; maybe TRBD1 (6 bases). Germline CDR1 and CDR2: MNHEY and SVGAGI. V dropped 6 bases and J dropped 4 bases, with 10 bases sitting between them. This CDR3 region has 13 residues. The CDR3 region is CASSWTEGNTIYF. In nucleotides, the CDR3 is TGTGCCAGCAGCTGGACAGAGGGAAACACCATATATTTT.

The chain is built from TRBV27 and TRBJ1-5, with a tentative D call TRBD1 (5 bases). The CDR3 extends over 16 amino acids. Germline CDR1 MNHEY, CDR2 SMNVEV (reference sequence). Trimming took off 1 base at V and 2 bases at J, with 12 bases between the two ends. The CDR3 bases are TGTGCCAGCAGTTTATGGGGGGGGTCGGGCAATCAGCCCCAGCATTTT. This codes for CASSLWGGSGNQPQHF.

This clone was detected a few times. The chain joins TRBV6-5 to TRBJ1-1; no definite D call. Trimming left V 5 bases short and J 1 base short, with 11 bases between. From germline, CDR1 is MNHEY and CDR2 SVGAGI. The length of the CDR3 is 14 residues. DNA for the CDR3: TGTGCCAGCAGTCCACCGTGGGGGAACACTGAAGCTTTCTTT. Translation gives CASSPPWGNTEAFF.

The chain couples TRBV6-6 to TRBJ2-1; 9 bases are shared with TRBD1. This CDR3 region has 14 residues. Germline trimming cut 6 bases from V and 8 bases from J; bases unmatched to any gene: 8. The V gene's germline CDR1 is MNHNY and CDR2 SVGAGI (reference sequence). CDR3 nucleotide sequence: TGTGCCAGCAGCCTCCGGAGGACAGGGGATGAGCAGTTCTTC. This sequence encodes CASSLRRTGDEQFF.

The chain combines TRBV7-9 with TRBJ2-1, with unresolved D. This CDR3 contains 15 residues. The V gene lost 2 bases and the J gene lost 1 base, with 9 bases spanning the gap. CDR1 and CDR2 (germline): SEHNR, FQNEAQ (reference sequence). CDR3 in amino acids: CASSLITRSYNEQFF. DNA for the CDR3: TGTGCCAGCAGCTTAATTACTCGATCCTACAATGAGCAGTTCTTC.

This clone showed up just once. Germline and junction disagree at one end, which may indicate a read error. The chain uses TRBV6-1 and TRBJ2-1; 12 bases agree with TRBD2. The CDR3 length is 15 residues. The germline CDR1 and CDR2 sequences are MNHNS and SASEGT. The CDR3 nucleotides read TGTGCCAGCAATGAAGGGACTAGCGGGTACAATGAGCAGTTCTTC. It specifies CASNEGTSGYNEQFF.

V and J are TRBV18 and TRBJ2-3; D is possibly TRBD2 (6 bases). The V end was cut by 5 bases, the J end by 0 bases, with 12 bases between. The CDR3 length is 15 residues. The germline V gene encodes CDR1 KGHSH and CDR2 LQKENI. CDR3 sequence reads: CASSNSGTSTDTQYF. The CDR3, as DNA: TGTGCCAGCTCAAACTCCGGGACTAGCACAGATACGCAGTATTTT. The full variable domain, its missing parts supplied by reference TRBV18 and TRBJ2-3, is NAGVMQNPRHLVRRRGQEARLRCSPMKGHSHVYWYRQLPEEGLKFMVYLQKENIIDESGMPKERFSAEFPKEGPSILRIQQVVRGDSAAYFCASSNSGTSTDTQYFGPGTRLTVL.

J is TRBJ1-5 and V is TRBV19; 8 bases line up with TRBD1. Germline V gives CDR1 LNHDA, CDR2 SQIVND (reference sequence). The V segment lost 7 bases and the J segment 7 bases; nucleotides outside the gene matches: 6. CDR3 length equals 13 residues. In DNA, the CDR3 is TGTGCCAGTACCAGACAGGGGAGGCAGCCCCAGCATTTT. Amino acid sequence: CASTRQGRQPQHF.